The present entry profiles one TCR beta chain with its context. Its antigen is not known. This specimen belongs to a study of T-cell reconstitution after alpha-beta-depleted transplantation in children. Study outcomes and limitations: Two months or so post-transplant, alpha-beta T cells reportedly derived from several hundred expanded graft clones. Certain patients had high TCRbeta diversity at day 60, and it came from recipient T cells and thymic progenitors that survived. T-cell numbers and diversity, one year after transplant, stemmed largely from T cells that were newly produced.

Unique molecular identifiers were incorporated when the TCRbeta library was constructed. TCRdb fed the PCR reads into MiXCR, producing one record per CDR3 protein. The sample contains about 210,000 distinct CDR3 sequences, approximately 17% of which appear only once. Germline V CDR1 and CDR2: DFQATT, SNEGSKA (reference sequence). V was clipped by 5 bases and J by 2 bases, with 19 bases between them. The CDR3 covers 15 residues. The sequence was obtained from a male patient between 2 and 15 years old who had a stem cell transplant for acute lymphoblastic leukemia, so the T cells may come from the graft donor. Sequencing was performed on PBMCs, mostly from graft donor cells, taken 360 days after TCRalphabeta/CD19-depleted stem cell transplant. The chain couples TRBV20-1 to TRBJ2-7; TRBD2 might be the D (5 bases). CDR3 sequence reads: CSALDSLSPTYEQYF. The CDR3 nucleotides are TGCAGTGCTCTGGACTCACTCTCACCGACCTACGAGCAGTACTTC.